These 24 T cell receptor beta chains were sequenced from one sample in a study of T cells in Graves' hyperthyroidism and ophthalmopathy. TCR beta CDR3 sequences were amplified from RNA transcripts. The study used the HTBI primer set for a first-round RT-PCR of the TCR CDR3. TCRdb passed the multiplex PCR reads through MiXCR, listing each CDR3 protein once. The repertoire holds around 420,000 distinct CDR3 sequences, with around 16% as singletons. Material: blood. These receptors all stem from a young woman with Graves' hyperthyroidism.

The V call is TRBV4-1, the J call TRBJ2-1, with D unresolved. There are 13 residues in the CDR3. V lost 5 bases, J lost 7 bases, and 12 bases lay in between. Germline V gene lookup returns CDR1 MGHRA and CDR2 YSYEKL. CDR3 in DNA: TGCGCCAGCAGCTCCGGAAACGCGAATGAGCAGTTCTTC. This encodes CASSSGNANEQFF.

This clonotype was counted at least ten times. The genes are TRBV29-1 and TRBJ2-3; 7 bases agree with TRBD2. The CDR3 covers 13 residues. Germline CDR1 reads SQVTM; CDR2 reads ANQGSEA. Unmatched junction bases numbered 9, after V lost 4 bases and J lost 8 bases. The DNA of the CDR3 is TGCAGCGTTGTAGGGCTAGCGGCGAGTACGCAGTATTTT. As protein: CSVVGLAASTQYF.

This clonotype showed up many times. The rearrangement joins TRBV24-1 to TRBJ1-2; TRBD1 is a possible D gene (6 bases). This CDR3 spans 16 amino acids. Germline values: CDR1 KGHDR, CDR2 SFDVKD. The V end lost 5 bases, the J end lost 4 bases, and 19 bases lay between the germline ends. CDR3 amino acids: CATSGTAGTSAYGYTF. The CDR3 bases are TGTGCCACCAGTGGTACTGCGGGGACATCGGCCTATGGCTACACCTTC.

This clonotype showed up just a few times. The rearrangement links TRBV18 to TRBJ1-2, with a tentative D call TRBD1 (5 bases). Trimming stripped 2 bases from V and 2 bases from J, with 15 bases between. CDR1 KGHSH and CDR2 LQKENI come from the germline V gene. The CDR3 has 16 amino acids. The CDR3 region is CASSPTVHRRNYGYTF. DNA of the CDR3: TGTGCCAGCTCACCAACCGTTCACAGGAGGAACTATGGCTACACCTTC. Combining the CDR3 with reference TRBV18 and TRBJ1-2 gives the whole variable domain NAGVMQNPRHLVRRRGQEARLRCSPMKGHSHVYWYRQLPEEGLKFMVYLQKENIIDESGMPKERFSAEFPKEGPSILRIQQVVRGDSAAYFCASSPTVHRRNYGYTFGSGTRLTVV.

This clonotype appeared many times. The chain couples TRBV20-1 to TRBJ1-1; 9 positions match TRBD1. The CDR3 runs to 13 residues. Trimming took 5 bases from V and 3 from J; bases not matched to a gene: 4. Germline-derived CDR1 and CDR2 are DFQATT and SNEGSKA (reference sequence). CDR3 sequence reads: CSAPDRGYTEAFF. CDR3 DNA: TGCAGTGCTCCTGACAGGGGGTACACTGAAGCTTTCTTT.

This clonotype has at least ten counts. The chain couples TRBV7-3 to TRBJ2-2; 9 bases fit TRBD1. V lost 4 bases and J lost 5; bases outside the gene matches: 8. CDR3 length: 16 residues. Germline V gene sequence: CDR1 SGHTA, CDR2 FQGTGA. The CDR3 DNA follows: TGTGCCAGCAGCTCCGTAGGCGGGACAGGGACCGGGGAGCTGTTTTTT. Translated: CASSSVGGTGTGELFF.

This chain joins TRBV7-2 and TRBJ2-1, with D unresolved. V lost 5 bases and J 2 bases, leaving 13 bases between the germline ends. Germline V gene data show CDR1 as SGHTA and CDR2 as FQGNSA. The CDR3 consists of 15 residues. CDR3 residues: CASSKAAEPYNEQFF. CDR3 in DNA: TGTGCCAGCAGCAAGGCGGCGGAACCCTACAATGAGCAGTTCTTC.

This clonotype was found many times. The rearrangement joins TRBV5-1 to TRBJ1-2; a possible D gene is TRBD1 (6 bases). CDR3 size: 15 residues. Per the germline V gene, CDR1 is SGHRS and CDR2 is YFSETQ. With 0 bases removed from V and 8 bases from J, the gap between germline ends came to 17 bases. CDR3 nucleotide sequence: TGCGCCAGCAGCTTGGCGTGGGGGCGCGGTCTCGGCTACACCTTC. The encoded protein is CASSLAWGRGLGYTF.

V is TRBV5-6 and J is TRBJ2-2; D is unresolved. The V gene's germline CDR1 is SGHDT and CDR2 YYEEEE. V was cut by 4 bases and J by 2 bases, with 9 bases left in between. There are 14 residues in the CDR3. The CDR3 DNA follows: TGTGCCAGCAGCGCTACTTTAAACACCGGGGAGCTGTTTTTT. Translation: CASSATLNTGELFF.

A few counts support this clonotype. The chain carries TRBV11-2 and TRBJ2-1, with 9 nucleotides matching TRBD2. CDR3 length equals 15 residues. V lost 4 bases, J lost 9 bases, and 10 bases stayed unmatched. Germline values: CDR1 SGHAT, CDR2 FQNNGV. Here the CDR3 reads CASSSIQRGVGEQFF. The DNA of the CDR3 is TGTGCCAGCAGCTCCATTCAGCGGGGGGTCGGTGAGCAGTTCTTC.

This clonotype occurred many times. The chain combines TRBV28 with TRBJ2-7, with a tentative D call TRBD1 (6 bases). This CDR3 is 13 amino acids long. Per the germline V gene, CDR1 is MDHEN and CDR2 is SYDVKM. The V end lost 2 bases, the J end lost 5 bases, and 10 bases lay between the germline ends. The chain's CDR3 is CASSLKQGHEQYF. CDR3 sequence (DNA): TGTGCCAGCAGTTTAAAACAGGGCCACGAGCAGTACTTC.

This clonotype has at least ten counts. The CDR3 protein is CASSETGLVNREQYF. The CDR3 region has the DNA TGTGCCAGCAGTGAAACCGGACTAGTCAACCGCGAGCAGTACTTC. The gene calls are TRBV25-1 and TRBJ2-7, with 7 bases lining up with TRBD2. The germline V gene encodes CDR1 MGHDK and CDR2 SYGVNS. The V gene end was trimmed by 2 bases and the J gene end by 6 bases; junction bases not matched to a gene: 10. This CDR3 has 15 amino acids.

This clonotype was detected a few times. V is TRBV19 and J is TRBJ2-7; D gene ambiguous. With 3 bases removed from V and 6 bases from J, the gap between germline ends came to 12 bases. Germline V lookup: CDR1 LNHDA, CDR2 SQIVND (reference sequence). CDR3 length: 13 amino acids. The CDR3 DNA is TGTGCCAGTAGTATGGGGAAGGGATCCGAGCAGTACTTC. This codes for CASSMGKGSEQYF.

The J gene is TRBJ2-3, the V gene TRBV24-1; D possibly corresponds to TRBD2 (5 bases). Germline V CDR1 and CDR2: KGHDR, SFDVKD. This CDR3 is 13 amino acids long. V dropped 3 bases and J dropped 8 bases, with 11 bases sitting between them. This CDR3 is CATSDRTGFTQYF. The CDR3 DNA reads as TGTGCCACCAGTGATCGGACGGGGTTTACGCAGTATTTT.

This clonotype was recorded many times. J is TRBJ1-2 and V is TRBV9, with D uncertain. Germline CDR1 SGDLS, CDR2 YYNGEE. V lost 0 bases to trimming and J lost 8 bases, with 14 bases between them. The CDR3 has 14 residues. The CDR3 here is CASSVGDSPGGYTF. DNA for the CDR3: TGTGCCAGCAGCGTAGGGGATTCGCCGGGGGGCTACACCTTC.

This clonotype was recorded many times. V is TRBV12-3 or TRBV12-4 and J is TRBJ2-5, with D possibly matching TRBD2 (6 bases). Deletions cut 2 bases from V and 7 bases from J, with 14 bases between. This CDR3 has 14 residues. The CDR3, as DNA: TGTGCCAGCAGTTTACCGGGGGTGGTGGGGACCCAGTACTTC. Translated: CASSLPGVVGTQYF.

In nucleotides, the CDR3 is TGTGCCAGCAGCTCTAGCGGACAGGGAAGGACGCAGTATTTT. Its protein is CASSSSGQGRTQYF. The chain has TRBV7-6 and TRBJ2-3; D might be TRBD1 (8 bases). The germline V and J ends were trimmed by 4 bases and 9 bases, with 17 bases remaining between them. The CDR3 length is 14 residues. The V gene's germline CDR1 is SGHVS and CDR2 FNYEAQ. Together with reference TRBV7-6 and TRBJ2-3, the CDR3 gives the full variable domain: GAGVSQSPRYKVTKRGQDVALRCDPISGHVSLYWYRQALGQGPEFLTYFNYEAQQDKSGLPNDRFSAERPEGSISTLTIQRTEQRDSAMYRCASSSSGQGRTQYFGPGTRLTVL.

This clonotype was seen ten or more times. The chain joins TRBV5-1 to TRBJ2-2; D ambiguous. The CDR3 runs to 15 residues. In germline, CDR1 is SGHRS, CDR2 YFSETQ. V was cut by 0 bases and J by 8 bases, with 14 bases left in between. The CDR3 DNA reads TGCGCCAGCAGCTTGGAGCTCGGACCTCCGGGGGAGCTGTTTTTT. This sequence encodes CASSLELGPPGELFF.

There are many counts of this clonotype. The chain links TRBV18 to TRBJ2-3; D is unresolved. Trimming shortened V by 8 bases and J by 4 bases, and 13 bases separated the two germline ends. The CDR3 spans 13 residues. Germline V gene lookup returns CDR1 KGHSH and CDR2 LQKENI. The CDR3 spells CASTNLLPDTQYF. DNA of the CDR3: TGTGCCAGCACAAACCTCCTGCCAGATACGCAGTATTTT.

The chain is built from TRBV7-9 and TRBJ2-1; 7 bases align to TRBD1. The germline V gene has CDR1 SEHNR and CDR2 FQNEAQ (reference sequence). Trimming cost V 4 bases and J 6 bases; bases outside gene matches: 6. This CDR3 spans 14 amino acids. In DNA, the CDR3 is TGTGCCAGCAGCTCCACCGACAGGGCCAATGAGCAGTTCTTC. This translates into CASSSTDRANEQFF.

This clonotype came up a few times. This chain uses TRBV18 with TRBJ2-7, with D possibly being TRBD1 (6 bases). The CDR3 is made up of 14 amino acids. Per germline, CDR1 KGHSH and CDR2 LQKENI. V lost 1 base and J 3 bases, leaving 10 bases between the germline ends. CDR3 bases: TGTGCCAGCTCACCACAGGGGGTAGGCTACGAGCAGTACTTC. This codes for CASSPQGVGYEQYF.

The chain employs TRBV19 and TRBJ1-5; D gene ambiguous. V shed 7 bases and J shed 3 bases, with 16 bases lying between them. The CDR3 covers 15 residues. In germline, CDR1 is LNHDA, CDR2 SQIVND (reference sequence). The CDR3 coding sequence is TGTGCCAGTAAGAGTACTACCAGACTCAATCAGCCCCAGCATTTT. Protein sequence: CASKSTTRLNQPQHF.

V gene TRBV19 combines with J gene TRBJ1-5, with unresolved D. V was trimmed by 9 bases and J by 0 bases, leaving 12 bases between them. The CDR3 loop spans 14 amino acids. Per the germline V gene, CDR1 is LNHDA and CDR2 is SQIVND (reference sequence). CDR3: CASWNRYSNQPQHF. In DNA, the CDR3 is TGTGCCAGCTGGAACCGGTATAGCAATCAGCCCCAGCATTTT.

This chain connects TRBV6-2 or TRBV6-3 to TRBJ1-1; D is unresolved. This CDR3 region has 13 residues. Germline CDR1 MNHEY, CDR2 SVGEGT. Trimming took 4 bases from V and 5 from J, leaving 11 bases between them. CDR3 bases: TGTGCCAGCAGTTTTGAGGGAATTACTGAAGCTTTCTTT. Its protein product is CASSFEGITEAFF.